Following are 5 T cell receptor beta chains from one sample sequenced in a study of a mutant IDH1 vaccine in newly diagnosed glioma. Antigens of these TCRs are unknown. Time point of the sample: week 5, during vaccination. Each vaccine dose was 300 ug of mutant IDH1 20-mer peptide, with topical imiquimod. TCRdb's table, derived via immunoSEQ multiplex PCR, lists solely in-frame clones and lacks some. The sample holds over 30,000 clones; roughly 54% are singletons and the top ten take approximately 11%. Source: PBMCs, taken from a glioma patient whose treatment included an IDH1 peptide vaccine. The receptor source for this set is a young woman with glioma.

The J gene is TRBJ2-1, the V gene TRBV29-1, with D possibly being TRBD1 (5 bases). Deletions cut 5 bases from V and 5 bases from J, with 19 bases between. The germline V gene has CDR1 SQVTM and CDR2 ANQGSEA. The CDR3 sequence is 15 residues long. CDR3 nucleotides: TGCAGCGTTCCATCCCGTGGGGCCCGCGACAATGAGCAGTTCTTC. It codes for CSVPSRGARDNEQFF.

This clone was seen only once. J is TRBJ2-7 and V is TRBV29-1; TRBD1 agrees at 8 bases. Trimming removed 3 bases from V and 6 bases from J; junction bases left unmatched: 7. CDR1 is SQVTM, CDR2 ANQGSEA, per germline. CDR3 length equals 13 residues. CDR3 in amino acids: CSVDGTGGSEQYF. In DNA, the CDR3 is TGCAGCGTTGATGGAACAGGGGGTTCCGAGCAGTACTTC.

The rearrangement links TRBV18 to TRBJ1-2; 11 nucleotides match TRBD1. CDR3 length equals 15 residues. CDR1 is KGHSH and CDR2 is LQKENI in the germline V gene. The V gene end was trimmed by 4 bases and the J gene end by 8 bases; junction bases not matched to a gene: 9. CDR3: CASSLPGQGAEGYTF. As DNA, the CDR3 is TGTGCCAGCTCACTACCCGGACAGGGGGCGGAAGGCTACACCTTC.

J is TRBJ2-5 and V is TRBV7-2, with D perhaps TRBD2 (5 bases). This CDR3 contains 14 residues. V was pared by 5 bases and J by 11 bases, with 21 bases between. Germline-derived CDR1 and CDR2 are SGHTA and FQGNSA. Here the CDR3 DNA reads TGTGCCAGCAGCCCCTCCGGGCAGCCCTGGGAGCAGTACTTC. Its protein product is CASSPSGQPWEQYF.

This clone was picked up a small number of times. This chain connects TRBV29-1 to TRBJ1-5; D is uncertain. V was pared by 5 bases and J by 12 bases, with 11 bases between. Germline assignment: CDR1 SQVTM and CDR2 ANQGSEA. The CDR3 runs to 10 residues. CDR3 loop: CSVHCSLQHF. The CDR3 DNA reads as TGCAGCGTTCATTGTTCTCTCCAGCATTTT. The variable domain in full, completed from reference TRBV29-1 and TRBJ1-5, reads SAVISQKPSRDICQRGTSLTIQCQVDSQVTMMFWYRQQPGQSLTLIATANQGSEATYESGFVIDKFPISRPNLTFSTLTVSNMSPEDSSIYLCSVHCSLQHFGDGTRLSIL.